Shown below are 16 T cell receptor beta chains from a single sample sequenced in a study of blood T cells in healthy people across ages. Alongside a J-beta primer mix, a sample-barcoded 5' primer served in a second PCR lasting about 7 to 12 cycles. TCRdb analysed the 5' RACE reads with MiXCR anew, one entry per CDR3 protein. The top ten clones hold approximately 14% of a sample with some 1.1 million distinct CDR3 sequences, around two fifths of them seen once. The sample was blood. All receptors come from a man between 18 and 35 years old in good health.

Only a few counts were recorded for this clonotype. V is TRBV12-3 or TRBV12-4 and J is TRBJ1-2; D is unresolved. The CDR3 loop spans 13 amino acids. Deletions cut 6 bases from V and 4 bases from J, with 12 bases between. In DNA, the CDR3 is TGTGCCAGCAGAGACTCCGGGCCCTATGGCTACACCTTC. Its protein product is CASRDSGPYGYTF.

Turning to this clonotype: A read error may explain this, as a much larger clone is one base away. V is TRBV3-1 and J is TRBJ1-2; D perhaps matches TRBD1 (6 bases). Germline V gives CDR1 LGHDT, CDR2 YNNKEL (reference sequence). The CDR3 consists of 14 residues. The CDR3 region has the DNA TGTGTCAGCAGCCAGGGGTCAACTAACTATGGCTACACCTTC. It yields the protein CVSSQGSTNYGYTF.

The chain carries TRBV7-2 and TRBJ2-5; 7 positions match TRBD2. CDR1 and CDR2 (germline): SGHTA, FQGNSA. The CDR3 is 15 residues long. J was trimmed by 11 bases and V by 4 bases; bases with no gene match: 16. The CDR3 is CASSSDVAGGKEQYF. The CDR3 bases are TGTGCCAGCAGCTCGGACGTCGCCGGGGGGAAGGAGCAGTACTTC.

This clonotype has more than one count but fewer than ten. J is TRBJ1-2 and V is TRBV10-3; no firm D call. The germline gives CDR1 ENHRY, CDR2 SYGVKD. The CDR3 length is 14 residues. Trimming stripped 0 bases from V and 7 bases from J, with 12 bases between. The CDR3 loop reads CAISESIGESGYTF. CDR3 nucleotide sequence: TGTGCCATCAGTGAGTCGATTGGCGAGAGTGGCTACACCTTC.

This clonotype has a count of ten or more. The gene calls are TRBV3-1 and TRBJ2-7; 7 bases are a match to TRBD1. J was trimmed by 7 bases and V by 4 bases; bases with no gene match: 13. Germline CDR1 LGHDT, CDR2 YNNKEL (reference sequence). CDR3 length: 15 amino acids. This chain's CDR3 is CASSPKRQGLEEQYF. In nucleotides, the CDR3 is TGTGCCAGCAGCCCTAAAAGACAGGGTTTGGAGGAGCAGTACTTC.

On this clonotype: A single base separates this from a much larger clone, so it may be a read error. In DNA form, the CDR3 reads TGTGCCAGCAGCTCCACAGGGGACGGGGGAGGTACGCAGTATTTT. Amino acid sequence: CASSSTGDGGGTQYF. The gene calls are TRBV6-4 and TRBJ2-3; D possibly corresponds to TRBD1 (7 bases). Germline V gene data show CDR1 as MRHNA and CDR2 as SNTAGT. The CDR3 sequence is 15 residues long. The V and J ends lost 6 bases and 8 bases respectively, with 21 bases between them.

This clonotype came up a few times. The V call is TRBV7-8, the J call TRBJ1-5; a possible D gene is TRBD1 (5 bases). Trimming took off 1 base at V and 0 bases at J, with 10 bases between the two ends. The CDR3 is 16 residues long. CDR1 is SGHVS and CDR2 is FQNEAQ in the germline V gene. CDR3 DNA sequence: TGTGCCAGCAGCTTAGTTTGGACAAATAGCAATCAGCCCCAGCATTTT. Its protein is CASSLVWTNSNQPQHF.

Concerning this clonotype: A much larger clone sits a single nucleotide away, making a read error possible. V usage is TRBV20-1 and J usage is TRBJ2-1, with 8 bases lining up with TRBD2. The germline CDR1 and CDR2 sequences are DFQATT and SNEGSKA (reference sequence). V dropped 4 bases and J dropped 4; count of bases not matched to a gene: 9. The CDR3 loop spans 15 amino acids. This CDR3 is CSAMNSKRGYNEQFF. The CDR3 nucleotides read TGCAGTGCTATGAACTCCAAGCGGGGGTACAATGAGCAGTTCTTC.

This clonotype was found a few times. The chain couples TRBV7-2 to TRBJ1-5, with 7 bases fitting TRBD1. Germline V gene lookup returns CDR1 SGHTA and CDR2 FQGNSA. V was clipped by 5 bases and J by 5 bases; unmatched bases: 9. The CDR3 sequence is 15 residues long. The CDR3 nucleotides are TGTGCCAGCAGCCCCAACAGGGGTGTCGATCAGCCCCAGCATTTT. This sequence encodes CASSPNRGVDQPQHF. Supplemented by reference TRBV7-2 and TRBJ1-5, the full variable domain reads GAGVSQSPSNKVTEKGKDVELRCDPISGHTALYWYRQSLGQGLEFLIYFQGNSAPDKSGLPSDRFSAERTGGSVSTLTIQRTQQEDSAVYLCASSPNRGVDQPQHFGDGTRLSIL.

The genes are TRBV6-2 or TRBV6-3 and TRBJ2-4; TRBD1 matches at 10 bases. The DNA end lines up better with TRBJ2-7; the J call may be wrong. This CDR3 region has 15 residues. Germline loops: CDR1 MNHEY, CDR2 SVGEGT. This chain's CDR3 is CASRDPGQGMYEQYF. Written as DNA, the CDR3 is TGTGCCAGCAGAGATCCGGGACAGGGGATGTACGAGCAGTACTTC.

The table lists this clonotype with a few counts. The chain joins TRBV14 to TRBJ2-1, with D maybe TRBD2 (5 bases). This CDR3 is built from 17 residues. The germline V gene has CDR1 SGHDN and CDR2 FVKESK. The germline V and J ends were trimmed by 0 bases and 0 bases, with 12 bases remaining between them. CDR3 amino acids: CASSQDRRVSSYNEQFF. The CDR3 DNA reads as TGTGCCAGCAGCCAAGATCGGCGGGTGAGCTCCTACAATGAGCAGTTCTTC.

This clonotype was picked up one time. The chain carries TRBV6-2 or TRBV6-3 and TRBJ2-2; D gene ambiguous. CDR3 length: 16 amino acids. The V end lost 2 bases, the J end lost 5 bases, and 15 bases lay between the germline ends. The V gene's germline CDR1 is MNHEY and CDR2 SVGEGT. The CDR3 sequence is CASSYPSGRLTGELFF. In nucleotides, the CDR3 is TGTGCCAGCAGTTACCCCTCGGGTAGATTGACCGGGGAGCTGTTTTTT.

This sequence joins TRBV7-2 and TRBJ2-4; D is ambiguous. The germline V gene has CDR1 SGHTA and CDR2 FQGNSA. The CDR3 spans 14 residues. V lost 3 bases, J lost 7 bases, and 13 bases lay in between. The CDR3 region is CASSFGFTANIQYF. The CDR3 DNA is TGTGCCAGCAGCTTCGGGTTTACAGCCAACATTCAGTACTTC.

The sample holds a few counts of this clonotype. The chain uses TRBV20-1 and TRBJ1-2; D perhaps matches TRBD1 (5 bases). The length of the CDR3 is 14 residues. The V end lost 6 bases, the J end lost 2 bases, and 16 bases lay between the germline ends. CDR1 and CDR2 (germline): DFQATT, SNEGSKA (reference sequence). The CDR3 DNA reads as TGCAGTGCCCCTGTGGGGGAGGGAAACTATGGCTACACCTTC. It translates to CSAPVGEGNYGYTF.

As to this clonotype: Compared with germline, one end of the junction differs, possibly owing to a read error. V and J are TRBV12-3 or TRBV12-4 and TRBJ1-6, with D unresolved. The CDR3 has 13 amino acids. CDR3 residues: CASNSWGNSPPHF. Here the CDR3 DNA reads TGTGCCAGCAATAGCTGGGGAAATTCACCCCCCCACTTT.

The chain has TRBV6-5 and TRBJ2-4, with D uncertain. This CDR3 has 15 residues. V was cut by 2 bases and J by 0 bases, with 8 bases left in between. Germline V gene sequence: CDR1 MNHEY, CDR2 SVGAGI. The CDR3 loop reads CASSYGPGAKNIQYF. The DNA of the CDR3 is TGTGCCAGCAGTTACGGCCCGGGAGCCAAAAACATTCAGTACTTC.